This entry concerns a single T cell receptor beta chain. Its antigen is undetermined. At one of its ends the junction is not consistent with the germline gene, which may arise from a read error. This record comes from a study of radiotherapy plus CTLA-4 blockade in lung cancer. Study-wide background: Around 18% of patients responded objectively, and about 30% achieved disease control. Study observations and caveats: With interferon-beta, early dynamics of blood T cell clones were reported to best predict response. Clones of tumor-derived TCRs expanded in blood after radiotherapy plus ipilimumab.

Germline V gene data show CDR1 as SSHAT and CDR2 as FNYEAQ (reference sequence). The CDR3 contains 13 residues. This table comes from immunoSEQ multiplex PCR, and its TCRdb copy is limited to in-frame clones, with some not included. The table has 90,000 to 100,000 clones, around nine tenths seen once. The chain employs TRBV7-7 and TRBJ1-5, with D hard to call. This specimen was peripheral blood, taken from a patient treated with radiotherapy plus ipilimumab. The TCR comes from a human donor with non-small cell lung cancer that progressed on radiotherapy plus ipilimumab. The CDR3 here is CASSLGPNQPQHF. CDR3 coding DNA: TGTGCTAGCAGCTTAGGTCCGAATCAGCCCCAGCATTTT.